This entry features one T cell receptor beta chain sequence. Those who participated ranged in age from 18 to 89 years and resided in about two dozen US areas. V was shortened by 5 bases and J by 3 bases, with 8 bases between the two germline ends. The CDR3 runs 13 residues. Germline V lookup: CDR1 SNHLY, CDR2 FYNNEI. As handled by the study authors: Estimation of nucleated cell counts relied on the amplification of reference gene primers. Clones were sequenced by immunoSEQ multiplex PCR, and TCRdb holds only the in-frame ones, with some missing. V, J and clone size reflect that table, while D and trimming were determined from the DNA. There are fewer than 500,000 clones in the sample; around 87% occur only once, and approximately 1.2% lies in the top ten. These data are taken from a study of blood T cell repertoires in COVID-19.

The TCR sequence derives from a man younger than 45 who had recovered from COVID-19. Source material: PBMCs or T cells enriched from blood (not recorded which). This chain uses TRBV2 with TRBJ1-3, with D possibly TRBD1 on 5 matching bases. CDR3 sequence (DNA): TGTGCCAGCAGTTGGGGCCGTGGAAACACCATATATTTT. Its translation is CASSWGRGNTIYF.